A single T cell receptor beta chain is shown here with its context. Its antigen is as yet unknown. This specimen belongs to a study of T cell responses to AZD1222 COVID-19 vaccine. Study results and limitations: Distributed over spike, vaccine-associated CD4 TCRs predominated at 160-218 and 743-854. Only a handful of AZD1222 recipients, more than 5 in all, had baseline seropositivity.

Sequenced by immunoSEQ multiplex PCR; TCRdb stores in-frame clones only, minus some. The sample has roughly 150,000 clones, about 91% seen once; the top ten hold 2.3%. From germline, CDR1 is SGHNT and CDR2 YYREEE (reference sequence). This CDR3 comprises 14 residues. V shed 4 bases, J shed 7 bases, and the junction held 6 bases outside the gene matches. V and J are TRBV5-4 and TRBJ2-1; 9 nucleotides match TRBD2. Sequences were derived from peripheral blood, sampled on day 0 of AZD1222 vaccination. The clonotype originates from an adult in good health. The CDR3 spells CASSLSGSWNEQFF. The DNA for the CDR3 is TGTGCCAGCAGCCTTAGCGGGAGTTGGAATGAGCAGTTCTTC.